This TCR beta chain was captured by sequencing in a study of blood T cell repertoires in COVID-19. Overall study: T cells, B-cell-depleted T cells, or PBMCs supplied cDNA or gDNA.

Germline-derived CDR1 and CDR2 are SGHTA and FQGTGA. With V trimmed by 4 bases and J by 2 bases, 3 bases remained unmatched. The CDR3 contains 14 residues. The data were produced by immunoSEQ multiplex PCR, yet TCRdb's version contains in-frame clones alone and is incomplete. The sample carries approximately 280,000 clones, roughly 88% recorded once. Source material: peripheral blood. V is TRBV7-3 and J is TRBJ2-7, with 9 bases fitting TRBD1. The sequence was collected from a man younger than 35 with active or convalescent COVID-19. The CDR3, as DNA: TGTGCCAGCAGCTCTGGGACAGGGCCCTACGAGCAGTACTTC. Amino acid sequence: CASSSGTGPYEQYF.